These 30 T cell receptor beta chains share one sample of origin, sequenced in a study of control samples from healthy donors and cancer patients. Libraries were prepared by immunoSEQ multiplex PCR; TCRdb keeps only in-frame clonotypes and omits some of them. The sample includes 110,000 to 150,000 clones, under 95% seen only once; the top ten take 6% to 9%. The sample consisted of blood. The source is a man aged 18 to 30 in good health.

The rearrangement links TRBV18 to TRBJ1-1; 8 nucleotides match TRBD1. The CDR3 has 16 amino acids. J lost 0 bases, V lost 3 bases, and 6 bases had no gene match. Germline assignment: CDR1 KGHSH and CDR2 LQKENI. CDR3 nucleotides: TGTGCCAGCTCACCCTTGGGACAGGCGCTGAACACTGAAGCTTTCTTT. This translates into CASSPLGQALNTEAFF.

The gene calls are TRBV18 and TRBJ1-2; D gene unclear. The germline gives CDR1 KGHSH, CDR2 LQKENI. Trimming stripped 6 bases from V and 8 bases from J, with 16 bases between. The CDR3 sequence is 13 residues long. This CDR3 reads CASSPAEKRGYTF. The CDR3 region has the DNA TGTGCCAGCTCGCCGGCGGAAAAAAGGGGCTACACCTTC.

The chain links TRBV5-6 to TRBJ2-5; D is uncertain. Germline CDR1 SGHDT, CDR2 YYEEEE. The CDR3 covers 11 residues. Trimming removed 3 bases at V and 5 bases at J, with 5 bases between. DNA for the CDR3: TGTGCCAGCAGCTCCGACGAGACCCAGTACTTC. Translated: CASSSDETQYF.

This rearrangement joins TRBV2 to TRBJ2-7; TRBD1 aligns across 7 bases. Germline V gene data show CDR1 as SNHLY and CDR2 as FYNNEI. J gave up 4 bases and V 6 bases, and 15 bases lay outside the gene matches. CDR3 length equals 16 residues. The CDR3: CASRKGRQGVRYEQYF. DNA for the CDR3: TGTGCCAGCAGAAAGGGAAGACAGGGCGTCAGATACGAGCAGTACTTC. The whole variable domain, remainder taken from reference TRBV2 and TRBJ2-7, is EPEVTQTPSHQVTQMGQEVILRCVPISNHLYFYWYRQILGQKVEFLVSFYNNEISEKSEIFDDQFSVERPDGSNFTLKIRSTKLEDSAMYFCASRKGRQGVRYEQYFGPGTRLTVT.

This chain connects TRBV18 to TRBJ2-1; D is undetermined. CDR1 is KGHSH, CDR2 LQKENI, per germline. The V end was cut by 3 bases, the J end by 5 bases, with 17 bases between. CDR3 size: 16 residues. The CDR3 DNA reads TGTGCCAGCTCACCTCTCTGGACCTCTACTGACAATGAGCAGTTCTTC. Amino acids: CASSPLWTSTDNEQFF.

The chain couples TRBV3-1 (or the pseudogene TRBV3-2) to TRBJ2-7; 16 nucleotides agree with TRBD2. Trimming removed 4 bases from V and 7 bases from J; junction bases left unmatched: 4. The CDR3 spans 15 residues. The germline gives CDR1 LGHDT, CDR2 YNNKEL (reference sequence). CDR3 loop: CASSPGLAGGDEQYF. The CDR3, as DNA: TGTGCCAGCAGCCCGGGACTAGCGGGGGGGGATGAGCAGTACTTC.

The chain couples TRBV19 to TRBJ1-5; maybe TRBD1 (5 bases). CDR1 LNHDA and CDR2 SQIVND come from the germline V gene (reference sequence). V lost 6 bases and J 0 bases, leaving 12 bases between the germline ends. The CDR3 runs 15 residues. Here the CDR3 DNA reads TGTGCCAGTAGGATGCAGGGAAATAGCAATCAGCCCCAGCATTTT. It specifies CASRMQGNSNQPQHF.

This chain joins TRBV7-7 and TRBJ2-7, with D possibly being TRBD1 (6 bases). V was trimmed by 4 bases and J by 0 bases, leaving 16 bases between them. CDR1 is SSHAT and CDR2 is FNYEAQ in the germline V gene (reference sequence). The CDR3 is 16 amino acids. For the CDR3, the DNA is TGTGCCAGCAGCTCCCTGAAAGGGGGAAGCTCCTACGAGCAGTACTTC. This translates into CASSSLKGGSSYEQYF.

The CDR3 loop is CASSLGTRDHQPQHF. DNA of the CDR3: TGTGCCAGCAGCTTGGGGACTAGGGATCATCAGCCCCAGCATTTT. This chain joins TRBV5-5 and TRBJ1-5; no firm D call. CDR3 size: 15 residues. The germline CDR1 and CDR2 sequences are SGHKS and YYEKEE (reference sequence). Trimming left V 0 bases short and J 5 bases short, with 12 bases between.

The chain's CDR3 is CASSLTGNPYEQYF. The CDR3 DNA is TGTGCCAGCAGCTTGACAGGGAACCCCTACGAGCAGTACTTC. The chain uses TRBV5-6 and TRBJ2-7, with a weak D call TRBD1 (6 bases). The V gene lost 1 base and the J gene lost 2 bases, with 10 bases spanning the gap. Germline V lookup: CDR1 SGHDT, CDR2 YYEEEE. The CDR3 is made up of 14 amino acids. The full variable domain, in which reference TRBV5-6 and TRBJ2-7 provide the parts outside the CDR3, is DAGVTQSPTHLIKTRGQQVTLRCSPKSGHDTVSWYQQALGQGPQFIFQYYEEEERQRGNFPDRFSGHQFPNYSSELNVNALLLGDSALYLCASSLTGNPYEQYFGPGTRLTVT.

This clone was picked up many times. The chain employs TRBV4-2 and TRBJ1-2; TRBD1 matches 7 bases. After removal of 0 bases from V and 8 bases from J, the junction contained 9 bases not matched to a gene. The CDR3 is 15 residues long. In germline, CDR1 is LGHNA, CDR2 YNFKEQ. The DNA of the CDR3 is TGTGCCAGCAGCCAAGATTGGGGTACAGGGGTGGGCTACACCTTC. Translated: CASSQDWGTGVGYTF.

The rearrangement joins TRBV5-6 to TRBJ2-3; 14 nucleotides agree with TRBD2. Germline CDR1 SGHDT, CDR2 YYEEEE. The CDR3 runs 19 residues. V shed 3 bases and J 2 bases; nucleotides not matched to a gene: 11. CDR3 DNA: TGTGCCAGCAGCTCGGACGGACTAGCGGGGGGAACAATCACAGATACGCAGTATTTT. Encoded protein: CASSSDGLAGGTITDTQYF.

The chain is built from TRBV19 and TRBJ2-1; TRBD2 agrees at 10 bases. J was trimmed by 4 bases and V by 1 base; bases with no gene match: 10. The CDR3 is made up of 18 amino acids. Germline V gives CDR1 LNHDA, CDR2 SQIVND (reference sequence). CDR3 sequence: CASSIASLVAGGYNEQFF. Written as DNA, the CDR3 is TGTGCCAGTAGTATAGCATCCCTTGTAGCGGGGGGATACAATGAGCAGTTCTTC.

This clone is a singleton in its sample. The chain employs TRBV7-9 and TRBJ1-5; the D is unclear. This CDR3 spans 15 amino acids. Trimming cost V 5 bases and J 0 bases, with 11 bases left between them. The germline CDR1 and CDR2 sequences are SEHNR and FQNEAQ (reference sequence). CDR3 region: CASSPGVLSNQPQHF. As DNA, the CDR3 is TGTGCCAGCAGCCCCGGTGTGCTTAGCAATCAGCCCCAGCATTTT. The full variable domain, completed using reference TRBV7-9 and TRBJ1-5, is DTGVSQNPRHKITKRGQNVTFRCDPISEHNRLYWYRQTLGQGPEFLTYFQNEAQLEKSRLLSDRFSAERPKGSFSTLEIQRTEQGDSAMYLCASSPGVLSNQPQHFGDGTRLSIL.

The chain employs TRBV7-2 and TRBJ1-3; no reliable D call. Germline V gene data show CDR1 as SGHTA and CDR2 as FQGNSA. The CDR3 extends over 15 amino acids. Trimming pared 1 base from V and 2 bases from J, leaving 9 bases between. In nucleotides, the CDR3 is TGTGCCAGCAGCTTAGTCCGGCAAGCTGGAAACACCATATATTTT. Amino acids: CASSLVRQAGNTIYF. The variable domain in full, with the rest retrieved from reference TRBV7-2 and TRBJ1-3, is GAGVSQSPSNKVTEKGKDVELRCDPISGHTALYWYRQSLGQGLEFLIYFQGNSAPDKSGLPSDRFSAERTGGSVSTLTIQRTQQEDSAVYLCASSLVRQAGNTIYFGEGSWLTVV.

Here the CDR3 DNA reads TGTGCCAGCAGTGAAGCCGTTCTCTCTGGGGTCACCCAGTACGAGCAGTACTTC. Protein sequence: CASSEAVLSGVTQYEQYF. V is TRBV2 and J is TRBJ2-7, with no clear D. Germline V lookup: CDR1 SNHLY, CDR2 FYNNEI. The CDR3 is made up of 18 amino acids. V was clipped by 0 bases and J by 4 bases, with 22 bases between them.

J is TRBJ2-7 and V is TRBV10-2; 7 positions agree with TRBD2. J lost 4 bases, V lost 6 bases, and 9 bases had no gene match. CDR3 length equals 14 residues. Germline loops: CDR1 WSHSY, CDR2 SAAADI. The CDR3 protein is CASSFTSAVYEQYF. For the CDR3, the DNA is TGCGCCAGCAGCTTTACTAGCGCGGTGTACGAGCAGTACTTC.

The chain combines TRBV9 with TRBJ2-7; 7 nucleotides agree with TRBD2. CDR1 and CDR2 from the germline V gene are SGDLS and YYNGEE. The CDR3 covers 12 residues. With V trimmed by 0 bases and J by 6 bases, 0 bases remained unmatched. The DNA for the CDR3 is TGTGCCAGCAGCGTAGTAGCGGGCGAGCAGTACTTC. It encodes CASSVVAGEQYF.

The chain carries TRBV28 and TRBJ1-6, with 8 bases that match TRBD1. There are 14 residues in the CDR3. The germline V gene has CDR1 MDHEN and CDR2 SYDVKM. Germline trimming cut 6 bases from V and 9 bases from J; bases unmatched to any gene: 7. CDR3 DNA: TGTGCCAGCAGCTACAGGGGGATGCGTTCACCCCTCCACTTT. Encoded protein: CASSYRGMRSPLHF.

This chain links TRBV7-3 with TRBJ2-1, with D unclear. V lost 8 bases and J lost 3, with 14 bases in between. Germline V CDR1 and CDR2: SGHTA, FQGTGA. This CDR3 contains 14 residues. The CDR3 nucleotides read TGTGCCAGCGGCCCAGGTATTAACTACAATGAGCAGTTCTTC. Amino acid sequence: CASGPGINYNEQFF.

This clone was counted once. V and J are TRBV6-5 and TRBJ1-2, with TRBD1 matching 7 bases. Losses at the gene ends were 7 bases for V and 5 bases for J; bases not matched to a gene: 7. CDR1 is MNHEY and CDR2 is SVGAGI in the germline V gene. The length of the CDR3 is 13 residues. This CDR3 is CASNPGTDYGYTF. The DNA for the CDR3 is TGTGCCAGCAATCCCGGGACAGATTATGGCTACACCTTC.

The chain joins TRBV28 to TRBJ2-7; perhaps TRBD1 as D (6 bases). The germline V gene encodes CDR1 MDHEN and CDR2 SYDVKM. Trimming left V 3 bases short and J 0 bases short, with 15 bases between. The CDR3 extends over 16 amino acids. CDR3 nucleotide sequence: TGTGCCAGCAGTTTTGGACAGTTTAAGAGCTCCTACGAGCAGTACTTC. Its protein product is CASSFGQFKSSYEQYF.

The gene calls are TRBV23-1 and TRBJ2-1; the D gene is possibly TRBD1 (5 bases). TRBV23-1 is reported as an ORF; its role is uncertain. The germline V and J ends were trimmed by 0 bases and 4 bases, with 13 bases remaining between them. The CDR3 has 16 residues. CDR3 bases: TGCGCCAGCAGTCAATCCGGTTCCGACAGTTACAATGAGCAGTTCTTC. This codes for CASSQSGSDSYNEQFF.

The chain employs TRBV27 and TRBJ1-1, with no clear D. There are 14 residues in the CDR3. Trimming took 1 base from V and 5 from J, leaving 11 bases between them. The germline CDR1 and CDR2 sequences are MNHEY and SMNVEV (reference sequence). The CDR3 spells CASSLLVEGTEAFF. The CDR3 DNA reads as TGTGCCAGCAGTTTATTAGTGGAAGGGACTGAAGCTTTCTTT.

V and J are TRBV4-1 and TRBJ2-3; 8 bases are a match to TRBD2. J lost 10 bases, V lost 3 bases, and 9 bases had no gene match. Looked up from germline, CDR1 is MGHRA and CDR2 is YSYEKL. The length of the CDR3 is 14 residues. The CDR3 loop is CASSQTGGLAPQYF. The CDR3 bases are TGCGCCAGCAGCCAGACGGGGGGGCTCGCTCCGCAGTATTTT.

This clone was seen a handful of times. This chain connects TRBV20-1 to TRBJ2-3; D perhaps matches TRBD2 (6 bases). This CDR3 is built from 16 residues. Trimming stripped 3 bases from V and 1 base from J, with 17 bases between. CDR1 and CDR2 from the germline V gene are DFQATT and SNEGSKA (reference sequence). CDR3: CSASFGEDTRTDTQYF. The DNA of the CDR3 is TGCAGTGCTAGTTTCGGGGAGGACACGCGCACAGATACGCAGTATTTT.

The CDR3 loop is CASSQADGANVLTF. Here the CDR3 DNA reads TGTGCCAGCAGCCAAGCCGATGGGGCCAACGTCCTGACTTTC. V gene TRBV3-1 (or the pseudogene TRBV3-2) combines with J gene TRBJ2-6; D ambiguous. The CDR3 is 14 residues long. The V gene lost 1 base and the J gene lost 3 bases, with 4 bases spanning the gap. In germline, CDR1 is LGHDT, CDR2 YNNKEL (reference sequence).

The chain links TRBV10-3 to TRBJ1-5; 8 bases agree with TRBD1. This CDR3 region has 14 residues. The trim removed 6 bases at V and 7 bases at J, leaving 8 bases unmatched. Germline-derived CDR1 and CDR2 are ENHRY and SYGVKD. The CDR3 sequence is CAISPQTGEQPQHF. DNA for the CDR3: TGTGCCATCAGCCCCCAGACAGGGGAGCAGCCCCAGCATTTT.

The V and J genes are TRBV6-1 and TRBJ2-7; 7 bases align to TRBD2. This CDR3 has 14 residues. The V gene end was trimmed by 3 bases and the J gene end by 3 bases; junction bases not matched to a gene: 5. Germline V gives CDR1 MNHNS, CDR2 SASEGT. CDR3 in amino acids: CASSDLGLGYEQYF. CDR3 in DNA: TGTGCCAGCAGTGACCTAGGACTAGGCTACGAGCAGTACTTC.

This chain links TRBV18 with TRBJ2-1; 13 nucleotides align to TRBD2. This CDR3 is built from 15 residues. CDR1 and CDR2 from the germline V gene are KGHSH and LQKENI. The ends lost 5 bases at V and 9 bases at J; junction bases unmatched: 7. Here the CDR3 DNA reads TGTGCCAGCTCATCTACTAGCGGGGGGGCCGGTGAGCAGTTCTTC. Its protein is CASSSTSGGAGEQFF. The complete variable domain, with remaining parts taken from reference TRBV18 and TRBJ2-1, reads NAGVMQNPRHLVRRRGQEARLRCSPMKGHSHVYWYRQLPEEGLKFMVYLQKENIIDESGMPKERFSAEFPKEGPSILRIQQVVRGDSAAYFCASSSTSGGAGEQFFGPGTRLTVL.